Included here is one T cell receptor beta chain sequence, with context. The target antigen is unknown. The record originates from a study of cytomegalovirus exposure and HLA in healthy donors. Study results and caveats: In a later analysis, across HLA loci, associated TCR counts were highest for DRB1, lowest for HLA-C.

In the PCR, 60 Vbeta and 13 Jbeta primers were used. Using immunoSEQ multiplex PCR, the repertoire was profiled, and TCRdb retains in-frame clones only, with some absent. The table includes 150,000 to 200,000 clones, about 76% detected once. The CDR3 is 17 residues long. Germline lookup yields CDR1 SGHRS and CDR2 YFSETQ. Trimming stripped 0 bases from V and 8 bases from J, with 23 bases between. This chain joins TRBV5-1 and TRBJ1-2, with D possibly being TRBD1 (6 bases). This sequence originates from a female donor in good health and CMV-seronegative. Specimen: PBMCs. The CDR3 nucleotides read TGCGCCAGCAGCTTGGTATGGGGTGACAGGCCCACCAACGGCTACACCTTC. Its protein product is CASSLVWGDRPTNGYTF. The whole variable domain, filled in from reference TRBV5-1 and TRBJ1-2, reads KAGVTQTPRYLIKTRGQQVTLSCSPISGHRSVSWYQQTPGQGLQFLFEYFSETQRNKGNFPGRFSGRQFSNSRSEMNVSTLELGDSALYLCASSLVWGDRPTNGYTFGSGTRLTVV.